This entry concerns a single T cell receptor beta chain. This entry comes from a study of blood T cell repertoires in COVID-19. About the research overall: T cells, B-cell-depleted T cells, or PBMCs supplied cDNA or gDNA.

CDR1 SGDLS and CDR2 YYNGEE come from the germline V gene. The CDR3 sequence is 16 residues long. J was trimmed by 4 bases and V by 1 base; bases with no gene match: 8. The method was immunoSEQ multiplex PCR; TCRdb's version includes in-frame clones alone and lacks a portion of them. The sample yields about 160,000 clones, approximately 80% seen once. This TCR was sampled from a woman of 80 years or more with active or convalescent COVID-19. Sequencing was done on a sample of peripheral blood. V and J are TRBV9 and TRBJ1-1, with 9 bases that match TRBD1. CDR3 protein: CASSVSISTGGTEAFF. Written as DNA, the CDR3 is TGTGCCAGCAGCGTAAGTATTTCGACAGGGGGCACTGAAGCTTTCTTT.